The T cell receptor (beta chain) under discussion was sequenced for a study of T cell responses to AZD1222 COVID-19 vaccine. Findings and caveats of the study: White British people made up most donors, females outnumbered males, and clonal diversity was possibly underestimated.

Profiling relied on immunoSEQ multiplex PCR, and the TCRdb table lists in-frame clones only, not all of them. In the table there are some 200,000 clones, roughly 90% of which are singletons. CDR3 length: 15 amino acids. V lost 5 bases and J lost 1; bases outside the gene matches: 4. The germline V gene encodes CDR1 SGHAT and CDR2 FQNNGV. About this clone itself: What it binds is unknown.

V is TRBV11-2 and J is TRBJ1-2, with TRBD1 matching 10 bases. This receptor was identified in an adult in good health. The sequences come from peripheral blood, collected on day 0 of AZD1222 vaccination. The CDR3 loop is CASSPTGGNNYGYTF. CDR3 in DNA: TGTGCCAGCAGCCCGACAGGGGGCAATAACTATGGCTACACCTTC. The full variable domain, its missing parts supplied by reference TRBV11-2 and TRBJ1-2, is EAGVAQSPRYKIIEKRQSVAFWCNPISGHATLYWYQQILGQGPKLLIQFQNNGVVDDSQLPKDRFSAERLKGVDSTLKIQPAKLEDSAVYLCASSPTGGNNYGYTFGSGTRLTVV.